The 17 T cell receptor beta chains in this list originate from one sample, sequenced in a study of beta chain features in type 1 diabetes listed by TCRdb under 2018. Receptor libraries were prepared by the immunoSEQ multiplex PCR assay. All of the isolated RNA was reverse transcribed with the High Capacity cDNA Reverse Transcription Kit, so expressed TCRB transcripts were sequenced. Held by TCRdb, this immuneACCESS table contains in-frame sequences only and omits some clones. Under half of the omission traces to an unresolved V gene where checked; the cause of the rest is unknown. The table for this sample lists 120,000 to 150,000 clones; about 10% of them were counted only once. Of the sample, roughly 1.3% is held by the ten largest clones. Sequenced material: naive CD4+ T cells from blood. The cell subset or site label, read with the paper, signifies: true naive CD4+ T cells. The source of these receptors is a young man in good health.

The chain uses TRBV5-8 and TRBJ2-7; 7 bases line up with TRBD1. The CDR3 spans 14 residues. Germline V gene data show CDR1 as SGHTS and CDR2 as YDEGEE. The trim removed 0 bases at V and 4 bases at J, leaving 4 bases unmatched. CDR3 sequence (DNA): TGTGCCAGCAGCTTGGGACAGGGTGGATACGAGCAGTACTTC. This translates into CASSLGQGGYEQYF.

This rearrangement joins TRBV19 to TRBJ2-1, with TRBD2 matching 8 bases. Losses at the gene ends were 10 bases for V and 6 bases for J; bases not matched to a gene: 11. CDR1 is LNHDA, CDR2 SQIVND, per germline (reference sequence). The CDR3 contains 14 residues. The CDR3 nucleotides are TGTGCCACCTCCGTTGGCGGGGGGACCAATGAGCAGTTCTTC. This sequence encodes CATSVGGGTNEQFF.

This clone appeared many times. The CDR3 is CSVEATGIEQYF. The CDR3 DNA reads TGCAGCGTTGAAGCCACAGGTATCGAGCAGTACTTC. The V gene is TRBV29-1, the J gene TRBJ2-7; tentative D call: TRBD1 (5 bases). V lost 1 base and J 6 bases, leaving 10 bases between the germline ends. Germline-derived CDR1 and CDR2 are SQVTM and ANQGSEA. The CDR3 has 12 amino acids.

The V gene is TRBV6-6, the J gene TRBJ2-5; 7 bases align to TRBD2. This CDR3 is 13 amino acids long. The V segment lost 7 bases and the J segment 1 base; nucleotides outside the gene matches: 3. Germline CDR1 and CDR2: MNHNY and SVGAGI (reference sequence). The CDR3 DNA reads TGTGCCAGCATGGGGGGGGTCCAAGAGACCCAGTACTTC. Its translation: CASMGGVQETQYF.

This clone was seen more than once but under ten times. The V call is TRBV5-4, the J call TRBJ2-2; D is possibly TRBD2 (6 bases). Between the trimmed V and J ends, which lost 4 bases and 3 bases, there was a span of 13 bases. Germline CDR1 SGHNT, CDR2 YYREEE (reference sequence). The CDR3 consists of 15 residues. CDR3 nucleotides: TGTGCCAGCAGCCCCGGGACTTCAGACACCGGGGAGCTGTTTTTT. Protein product: CASSPGTSDTGELFF.

This clone has more than one count but fewer than ten. This rearrangement joins TRBV5-1 to TRBJ2-2, with D possibly TRBD1 on 6 matching bases. Trimming removed 6 bases at V and 0 bases at J, with 15 bases between. Germline V gives CDR1 SGHRS, CDR2 YFSETQ. The CDR3 consists of 16 residues. CDR3 nucleotide sequence: TGCGCCAGCACCCATGGACAGTTCGCGAACACCGGGGAGCTGTTTTTT. Encoded protein: CASTHGQFANTGELFF.

This clone was counted between two and nine times. The chain employs TRBV7-9 and TRBJ1-2; TRBD1 might be the D (6 bases). The V end was cut by 4 bases, the J end by 0 bases, with 9 bases between. Germline V gene sequence: CDR1 SEHNR, CDR2 FQNEAQ (reference sequence). The CDR3 extends over 14 amino acids. CDR3 residues: CASSSQGTNYGYTF. For the CDR3, the DNA is TGTGCCAGCAGCTCACAGGGTACTAACTATGGCTACACCTTC.

This clone was seen ten or more times. This chain connects TRBV4-3 to TRBJ2-3; TRBD2 matches 7 bases. The CDR3 consists of 14 residues. V gave up 2 bases and J gave up 8 bases; unmatched junction bases: 7. Germline CDR1 reads LGHNA; CDR2 reads YSLEER. Here the CDR3 DNA reads TGCGCCAGCAGCCAAAATCGCGGGGGTCTTACGCAGTATTTT. Translation: CASSQNRGGLTQYF.

This chain connects TRBV6-5 to TRBJ2-3; D unresolved. Germline lookup yields CDR1 MNHEY and CDR2 SVGAGI. The CDR3 spans 12 residues. Trimming pared 7 bases from V and 9 bases from J, leaving 14 bases between. The CDR3 sequence is CASTPSLGTQYF. DNA for the CDR3: TGTGCCAGCACCCCCTCCCTCGGGACGCAGTATTTT.

This clone was found a few times. The chain is built from TRBV4-1 and TRBJ2-7; 12 bases agree with TRBD1. The CDR3 is 14 residues long. With V trimmed by 4 bases and J by 2 bases, 0 bases remained unmatched. The germline CDR1 and CDR2 sequences are MGHRA and YSYEKL. CDR3 bases: TGCGCCAGCAGCCGGGACAGGGGGCCCTACGAGCAGTACTTC. Translating it yields CASSRDRGPYEQYF.

The sample holds a few counts of this clone. J is TRBJ2-5 and V is TRBV28; 10 nucleotides line up with TRBD1. Looked up from germline, CDR1 is MDHEN and CDR2 is SYDVKM. V was clipped by 5 bases and J by 5 bases; unmatched bases: 8. The CDR3 totals 15 residues. The CDR3 reads CASSEGQGNSETQYF. The CDR3 DNA is TGTGCCAGCAGTGAGGGACAGGGGAATTCGGAGACCCAGTACTTC.

In its sample, this clone was seen a few times. The chain uses TRBV5-5 and TRBJ1-4; 7 nucleotides match TRBD1. The V segment lost 5 bases and the J segment 0 bases; nucleotides outside the gene matches: 7. There are 16 residues in the CDR3. Germline loops: CDR1 SGHKS, CDR2 YYEKEE (reference sequence). This CDR3 is CASRIQGLATNEKLFF. The DNA of the CDR3 is TGTGCCAGCAGGATACAGGGGCTTGCAACTAATGAAAAACTGTTTTTT. The whole variable domain, filled in from reference TRBV5-5 and TRBJ1-4, reads DAGVTQSPTHLIKTRGQQVTLRCSPISGHKSVSWYQQVLGQGPQFIFQYYEKEERGRGNFPDRFSARQFPNYSSELNVNALLLGDSALYLCASRIQGLATNEKLFFGSGTQLSVL.

J is TRBJ2-1 and V is TRBV7-6; D may be TRBD1 (5 bases). Trimming cost V 5 bases and J 9 bases, with 17 bases left between them. Per the germline V gene, CDR1 is SGHVS and CDR2 is FNYEAQ. The CDR3 is 14 amino acids. For the CDR3, the DNA is TGTGCCAGCAGCCTCGACCGTCAGGGAAGTGAGCAGTTCTTC. Its translation is CASSLDRQGSEQFF.

This chain uses TRBV6-1 with TRBJ2-2, with D possibly TRBD1 on 6 matching bases. Germline loops: CDR1 MNHNS, CDR2 SASEGT. This CDR3 is built from 16 residues. The V end lost 5 bases, the J end lost 4 bases, and 17 bases lay between the germline ends. The CDR3, as DNA: TGTGCCAGCAGTAAAGATCGCCAGGGGCGCACCGGGGAGCTGTTTTTT. It translates to CASSKDRQGRTGELFF.

The J gene is TRBJ1-2, the V gene TRBV11-2; 9 bases align to TRBD1. Trimming removed 5 bases from V and 8 bases from J; junction bases left unmatched: 6. Germline loops: CDR1 SGHAT, CDR2 FQNNGV. This CDR3 has 13 amino acids. CDR3 loop: CASSDGTGIGYTF. CDR3 nucleotide sequence: TGTGCCAGCAGCGACGGGACAGGGATAGGCTACACCTTC.

V gene TRBV30 combines with J gene TRBJ2-5, with TRBD2 matching 10 bases. V shed 2 bases and J 0 bases; nucleotides not matched to a gene: 3. Germline lookup yields CDR1 GTSNPN and CDR2 SVGIG (reference sequence). This CDR3 comprises 15 residues. CDR3 sequence (DNA): TGTGCCTGGAGTCCGGGACTAGCGCACCAAGAGACCCAGTACTTC. This translates into CAWSPGLAHQETQYF.

This sequence joins TRBV7-2 and TRBJ1-1; D is possibly TRBD1 (5 bases). Deletions cut 2 bases from V and 0 bases from J, with 7 bases between. The CDR3 consists of 14 residues. Germline loops: CDR1 SGHTA, CDR2 FQGNSA. The CDR3: CASSLHRMNTEAFF. CDR3 nucleotide sequence: TGTGCCAGCAGCTTACACAGGATGAACACTGAAGCTTTCTTT.